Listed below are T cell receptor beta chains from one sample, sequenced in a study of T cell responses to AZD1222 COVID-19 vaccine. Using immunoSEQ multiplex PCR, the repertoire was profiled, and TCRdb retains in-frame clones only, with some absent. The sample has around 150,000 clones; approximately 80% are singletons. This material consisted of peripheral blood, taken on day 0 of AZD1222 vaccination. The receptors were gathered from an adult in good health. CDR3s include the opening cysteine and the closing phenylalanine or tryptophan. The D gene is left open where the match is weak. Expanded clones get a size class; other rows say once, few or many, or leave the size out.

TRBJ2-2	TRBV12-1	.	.	TGTGCCAGCAGCCGAGGGGTGTATAACACCGGGGAGCTGTTTTTT	CASSRGVYNTGELFF
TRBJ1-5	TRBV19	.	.	TGTGCCAGTAGTATAACTGGGCAGAATAGCAATCAGCCCCAGCATTTT	CASSITGQNSNQPQHF
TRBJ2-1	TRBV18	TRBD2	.	TGTGCCAGCTCACAGAGCCCGGCGACAGCGGGGAATGAGCAGTTCTTC	CASSQSPATAGNEQFF
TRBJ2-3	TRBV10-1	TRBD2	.	TGCGCCAGCAGCCCGCGGGAGGACACAGATACGCAGTATTTT	CASSPREDTDTQYF
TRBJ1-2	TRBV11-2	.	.	TGTGCCAGCAGCTTAGAAGAGACAGCTCAGGTCGGTGGCTACACCTTC	CASSLEETAQVGGYTF
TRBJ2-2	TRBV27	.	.	TGTGCCAGCAGTCCGTGGGGGGCATCGAACACCGGGGAGCTGTTTTTT	CASSPWGASNTGELFF
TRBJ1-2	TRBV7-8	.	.	TGTGCCAGCAGTCAGAACGGGGGCGCATATGGCTACACCTTC	CASSQNGGAYGYTF
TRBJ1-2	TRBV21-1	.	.	TGTGCCAGCAGCAAAATCGGACCCTGGACGGATGGCTACACCTTC	CASSKIGPWTDGYTF
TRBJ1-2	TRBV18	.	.	TGTGCCAGCTCACCGACGGACAGCTATGGCTACACCTTC	CASSPTDSYGYTF
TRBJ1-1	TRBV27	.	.	TGTGCCAGCAGTTCCCAACCGAACACTGAAGCTTTCTTT	CASSSQPNTEAFF
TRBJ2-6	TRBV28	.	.	TGTGCCAGCAGTTCTGGAGGACGTCCTGGGGCCAACGTCCTGACTTTC	CASSSGGRPGANVLTF
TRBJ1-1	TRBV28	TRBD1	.	TGTGCCAGCAGTTTGTCAGGGGGCCGGCTGAACACTGAAGCTTTCTTT	CASSLSGGRLNTEAFF
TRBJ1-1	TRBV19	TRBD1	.	TGTGCCAGTAGAGGACAGGGCGGGGTTGAAGCTTTCTTT	CASRGQGGVEAFF
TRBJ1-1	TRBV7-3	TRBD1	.	TGTGCCAGCAGCCTCGACAGGGTCACTGAAGCTTTCTTT	CASSLDRVTEAFF
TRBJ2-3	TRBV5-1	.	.	TGCGCCAGCAGCTTTTCAGGGGGGGCAGTCACAGATACGCAGTATTTT	CASSFSGGAVTDTQYF
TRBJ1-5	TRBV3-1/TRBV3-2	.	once	TGTGCCAGCAGTTTTTTGCCCGGGTGGCCCCAGCATTTT	CASSFLPGWPQHF
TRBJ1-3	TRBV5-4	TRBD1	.	TGTGCCAGCAGCTTAGGGACAGTAACTTCTGGAAACACCATATATTTT	CASSLGTVTSGNTIYF
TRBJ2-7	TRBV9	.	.	TGTGCCAGCAGCGTATCGGACATCTCCTACGAGCAGTACTTC	CASSVSDISYEQYF
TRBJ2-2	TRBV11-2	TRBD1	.	TGTGCCAGCAGCCCAGTGGGACAGGCCGGGTGGGGTGAGCTGTTTTTT	CASSPVGQAGWGELFF
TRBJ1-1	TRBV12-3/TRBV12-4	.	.	TGTGCCAGCAGCCTCACAGGAAGAGGAGCTTTCTTT	CASSLTGRGAFF
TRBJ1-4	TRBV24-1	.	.	TGTGCCACCAGTGCTGGGACGCAGATTAATGAAAAACTGTTTTTT	CATSAGTQINEKLFF
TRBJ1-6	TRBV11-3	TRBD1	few	TGTGCCAGCAGCCTTACCGGGACAGCTAATTCACCCCTCCACTTT	CASSLTGTANSPLHF
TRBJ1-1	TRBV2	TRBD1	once	TGTGCCAGGCCGATTAATGCGGGGACAGGGAACACTGAAGCTTTCTTT	CARPINAGTGNTEAFF
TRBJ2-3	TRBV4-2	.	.	TGTGCCAGCAGCCCGTGGACAGGGAGGGCAGATACGCAGTATTTT	CASSPWTGRADTQYF
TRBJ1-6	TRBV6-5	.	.	TGTGCCAGCAGACGAACAGGGTCGCATTCACCCCTCCACTTT	CASRRTGSHSPLHF
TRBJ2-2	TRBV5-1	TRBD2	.	TGCGCCAGCAGCTTGGGAGTAGCGGGCCACACCGGGGAGCTGTTTTTT	CASSLGVAGHTGELFF
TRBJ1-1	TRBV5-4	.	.	TGTGCCAGCAGCCGCAGGAACGCCGGACCGAACACTGAAGCTTTCTTT	CASSRRNAGPNTEAFF
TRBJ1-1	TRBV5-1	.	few	TGCGCCAGCAGCAGAGTCCTGGGACAAACGAACACTGAAGCTTTCTTT	CASSRVLGQTNTEAFF
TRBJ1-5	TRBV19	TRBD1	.	TGTGCCAGTAGCTTTCGGCTGGGACAGGGAGATGGTCAGCCCCAGCATTTT	CASSFRLGQGDGQPQHF
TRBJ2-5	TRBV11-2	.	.	TGTGCCAGCAGCTTAGATCGGGTGGGACCCACTTCTCAAGAGACCCAGTACTTC	CASSLDRVGPTSQETQYF
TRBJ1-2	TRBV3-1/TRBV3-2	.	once	TGTGCCAGCAGCCAAGAGGGCAGGACTAACTATGGCTACACCTTC	CASSQEGRTNYGYTF
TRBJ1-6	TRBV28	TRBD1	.	TGTGCCAGCAGAATAGGACAGGGTGTCTCACCCCTCCACTTT	CASRIGQGVSPLHF
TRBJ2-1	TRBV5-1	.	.	TGCGCCAGCAGCTCCCAGGGGACGTACAATGAGCAGTTCTTC	CASSSQGTYNEQFF
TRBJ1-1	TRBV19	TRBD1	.	TGTGCCAGTAGTATAACCCCACCACAGGGGGGAAACGCTGAAGCTTTCTTT	CASSITPPQGGNAEAFF
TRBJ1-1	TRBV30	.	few	TGTGCCTGGACTCCCGACCCGACAGCTCCGAACACTGAAGCTTTCTTT	CAWTPDPTAPNTEAFF
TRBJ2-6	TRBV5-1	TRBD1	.	TGCGCCAGCAGCCGACAGACGCAGGGACAGGGGTTGACTGGGGCCAACGTCCTGACTTTC	CASSRQTQGQGLTGANVLTF
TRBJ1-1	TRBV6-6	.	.	TGTGCCAGCAGTCCCTTTGGGAGGGGGATAGACCACAGCACTGAAGCTTTCTTT	CASSPFGRGIDHSTEAFF
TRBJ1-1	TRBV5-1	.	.	TGCGCCAGCAGCTTGGCAGCAGGCCTCTCTACTGAAGCTTTCTTT	CASSLAAGLSTEAFF
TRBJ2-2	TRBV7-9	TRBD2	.	TGTGCCAGCAGCTTCGGCGGGGGATCCGGCGGGGAGCTGTTTTTT	CASSFGGGSGGELFF
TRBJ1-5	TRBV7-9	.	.	TGTGCCAGCAGCCCTATGGGGGGCAATAGCAATCAGCCCCAGCATTTT	CASSPMGGNSNQPQHF
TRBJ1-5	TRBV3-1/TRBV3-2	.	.	TGTGCCAGCAGCCAAGATGGAGGGAGGGGGAATCAGCCCCAGCATTTT	CASSQDGGRGNQPQHF
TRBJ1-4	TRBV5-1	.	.	TGCGCCAGCAGCTATGCTACAGGGAGGGATGAAAAACTGTTTTTT	CASSYATGRDEKLFF
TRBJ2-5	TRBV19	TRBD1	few	TGTGCCAGTAGTGTCAGGGGGCCAGAGACCCAGTACTTC	CASSVRGPETQYF
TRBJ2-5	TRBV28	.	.	TGTGCCAGCAGTTTACAAGAGACCCAGTACTTC	CASSLQETQYF
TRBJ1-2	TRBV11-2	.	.	TGTGCCAGCAGCTTAGCAGGGGCCCTCTCCTATTCCTATGGCTACACCTTC	CASSLAGALSYSYGYTF
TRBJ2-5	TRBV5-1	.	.	TGCGCCAGCAGCTTGGCCGGATCCACGGAGACCCAGTACTTC	CASSLAGSTETQYF
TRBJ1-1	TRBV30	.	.	TGTGCCTGGATCCCCTCACGGAACACTGAAGCTTTCTTT	CAWIPSRNTEAFF
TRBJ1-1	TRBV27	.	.	TGTGCCAGCAGTTTACGTGGGATTTGGGCTGAAGCTTTCTTT	CASSLRGIWAEAFF
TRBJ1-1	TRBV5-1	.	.	TGCGCCAGCAGCTTGGGAATTACGAACACTGAAGCTTTCTTT	CASSLGITNTEAFF